This T cell receptor (beta chain) was identified during a study of T cell responses to AZD1222 COVID-19 vaccine. Overall study results and limits: None of the repertoires were sampled until the peak T cell response had passed.

V was cut by 2 bases and J by 0 bases, with 4 bases left in between. Germline assignment: CDR1 SGHTA and CDR2 FQGTGA. The CDR3 runs to 13 residues. Assay: immunoSEQ multiplex PCR; the TCRdb copy retains only in-frame clones and omits some. Here the sample spans 100,000 to 130,000 clones, approximately 92% being singletons. Notes on this clone: Its target is not known.

Analysis merged second doses at about 4 or about 12 weeks. The TCR was taken from an adult who received the AZD1222 COVID-19 vaccine. Here the sequenced sample was peripheral blood, taken 28 days after the second AZD1222 dose. The chain uses TRBV7-3 and TRBJ1-1, with D uncertain. The CDR3 nucleotides read TGTGCCAGCAGCTTATTAGTGAACACTGAAGCTTTCTTT. It yields the protein CASSLLVNTEAFF.